The 20 T cell receptor beta chains listed next were all sequenced from one sample in a study of cytomegalovirus exposure and HLA in healthy donors. Sequenced by immunoSEQ multiplex PCR; TCRdb stores in-frame clones only, minus some. The table records 180,000 or so clones, approximately 87% of them present only once. Sequenced input: PBMCs. The receptors come from a woman aged 25 to 39 in good health and CMV-seronegative.

The chain carries TRBV19 and TRBJ2-7; no definite D call. V gave up 3 bases and J gave up 5 bases, with 11 bases separating them. The CDR3 extends over 13 amino acids. Germline loops: CDR1 LNHDA, CDR2 SQIVND (reference sequence). The CDR3 spells CASSMVASHEQYF. The CDR3 coding sequence is TGTGCCAGTAGTATGGTAGCCAGCCACGAGCAGTACTTC.

V usage is TRBV19 and J usage is TRBJ2-2; no firm D call. The CDR3 has 14 residues. Germline V gene lookup returns CDR1 LNHDA and CDR2 SQIVND (reference sequence). V was cut by 5 bases and J by 1 base, with 8 bases left in between. CDR3 in DNA: TGTGCCAGTAGTTTTTCCCAGAACACCGGGGAGCTGTTTTTT. Amino acids: CASSFSQNTGELFF. The whole variable domain, remainder taken from reference TRBV19 and TRBJ2-2, is DGGITQSPKYLFRKEGQNVTLSCEQNLNHDAMYWYRQDPGQGLRLIYYSQIVNDFQKGDIAEGYSVSREKKESFPLTVTSAQKNPTAFYLCASSFSQNTGELFFGEGSRLTVL.

The chain carries TRBV6-5 and TRBJ2-5, with D perhaps matching TRBD2 (5 bases). Germline V gene lookup returns CDR1 MNHEY and CDR2 SVGAGI. The CDR3 consists of 15 residues. V was shortened by 0 bases and J by 5 bases, with 13 bases between the two germline ends. CDR3 amino acids: CASSYSRGGGETQYF. The CDR3, as DNA: TGTGCCAGCAGTTACTCTAGAGGAGGTGGGGAGACCCAGTACTTC.

The chain couples TRBV18 to TRBJ2-1, with D hard to call. V lost 1 base, J lost 0 bases, and 10 bases lay in between. The germline CDR1 and CDR2 sequences are KGHSH and LQKENI. The CDR3 runs 16 residues. The CDR3 bases are TGTGCCAGCTCACCACTATCCTCGAGCTCCTACAATGAGCAGTTCTTC. This encodes CASSPLSSSSYNEQFF. The full variable domain, in which reference TRBV18 and TRBJ2-1 provide the parts outside the CDR3, is NAGVMQNPRHLVRRRGQEARLRCSPMKGHSHVYWYRQLPEEGLKFMVYLQKENIIDESGMPKERFSAEFPKEGPSILRIQQVVRGDSAAYFCASSPLSSSSYNEQFFGPGTRLTVL.

V usage is TRBV4-3 and J usage is TRBJ1-2, with D hard to call. Trimming removed 0 bases from V and 7 bases from J, with 15 bases in between. The CDR3 sequence is 15 residues long. Looked up from germline, CDR1 is LGHNA and CDR2 is YSLEER. In DNA, the CDR3 is TGCGCCAGCAGCCAAGATCGTACAGAACAATCTGGCTACACCTTC. Translated: CASSQDRTEQSGYTF.

The chain combines TRBV13 with TRBJ2-3; D may be TRBD1 (6 bases). Germline-derived CDR1 and CDR2 are PRHDT and FYEKMQ (reference sequence). The CDR3 has 15 amino acids. Trimming removed 2 bases from V and 4 bases from J, with 13 bases in between. CDR3 DNA sequence: TGTGCCAGCAGCTTATGGGGGCAGGGCGCAGATACGCAGTATTTT. Amino acid sequence: CASSLWGQGADTQYF.

CDR3 in DNA: TGCGCCAGCAGCTTGGGGCAGGGGGCCGGGACCGGGGAGCTGTTTTTT. It specifies CASSLGQGAGTGELFF. The J gene is TRBJ2-2, the V gene TRBV5-1; 8 nucleotides align to TRBD1. Germline-derived CDR1 and CDR2 are SGHRS and YFSETQ. The CDR3 is made up of 16 amino acids. V dropped 0 bases and J dropped 5; count of bases not matched to a gene: 6.

This clone was detected only a few times. The rearrangement joins TRBV7-9 to TRBJ1-1; a weak D match, TRBD1 (5 bases). The CDR3 covers 14 residues. V lost 3 bases and J lost 5, with 13 bases in between. Looked up from germline, CDR1 is SEHNR and CDR2 is FQNEAQ (reference sequence). Here the CDR3 reads CASSLQGGNTEAFF. DNA of the CDR3: TGTGCCAGCAGCTTGCAGGGAGGGAATACTGAAGCTTTCTTT. The whole variable domain, filled in from reference TRBV7-9 and TRBJ1-1, reads DTGVSQNPRHKITKRGQNVTFRCDPISEHNRLYWYRQTLGQGPEFLTYFQNEAQLEKSRLLSDRFSAERPKGSFSTLEIQRTEQGDSAMYLCASSLQGGNTEAFFGQGTRLTVV.

This chain connects TRBV5-1 to TRBJ2-7, with 9 nucleotides matching TRBD1. Germline values: CDR1 SGHRS, CDR2 YFSETQ. The CDR3 has 15 residues. The trim removed 0 bases at V and 5 bases at J, leaving 6 bases unmatched. In nucleotides, the CDR3 is TGCGCCAGCAGCTTGGCGGGACAGGGAGTGCACGAGCAGTACTTC. As protein: CASSLAGQGVHEQYF.

This sequence joins TRBV4-1 and TRBJ2-1; D remains ambiguous. Germline V gene lookup returns CDR1 MGHRA and CDR2 YSYEKL. The V gene lost 2 bases and the J gene lost 4 bases, with 21 bases spanning the gap. The CDR3 extends over 18 amino acids. CDR3 region: CASSQKESASSPYNEQFF. In nucleotides, the CDR3 is TGCGCCAGCAGCCAAAAAGAGAGCGCGTCGAGCCCATACAATGAGCAGTTCTTC.

This sequence joins TRBV7-2 and TRBJ1-2; D is unclear. Germline V gene lookup returns CDR1 SGHTA and CDR2 FQGNSA. The CDR3 length is 16 residues. V lost 3 bases and J 4 bases, leaving 18 bases between the germline ends. The CDR3 spells CASSLKRVVSSYGYTF. In DNA form, the CDR3 reads TGTGCCAGCAGCTTGAAGAGGGTGGTTTCTAGCTATGGCTACACCTTC.

The chain couples TRBV6-1 to TRBJ2-3; 8 positions match TRBD2. V was clipped by 2 bases and J by 4 bases; unmatched bases: 5. This CDR3 contains 15 residues. CDR1 MNHNS and CDR2 SASEGT come from the germline V gene. The CDR3 nucleotides are TGTGCCAGCAGTGAATTGACTAGCGTGGCAGATACGCAGTATTTT. This translates into CASSELTSVADTQYF.

This chain links TRBV5-6 with TRBJ1-2; TRBD1 is a possible D gene (5 bases). From germline, CDR1 is SGHDT and CDR2 YYEEEE. V lost 4 bases, J lost 4 bases, and 20 bases lay in between. The CDR3 spans 16 residues. The CDR3, as DNA: TGTGCCAGCAGCAAAGCCAGTGTCAGGGCGAGCTATGGCTACACCTTC. This codes for CASSKASVRASYGYTF.

The CDR3 reads CASSFGTGFGYTF. DNA of the CDR3: TGCGCCAGCAGCTTTGGGACAGGGTTTGGCTACACCTTC. The rearrangement joins TRBV5-1 to TRBJ1-2; 9 bases agree with TRBD1. The CDR3 is 13 residues long. The V gene's germline CDR1 is SGHRS and CDR2 YFSETQ. Trimming removed 2 bases from V and 7 bases from J; junction bases left unmatched: 3.

This clone turned up a few times. The V and J genes are TRBV5-4 and TRBJ1-1; TRBD1 matches 8 bases. This CDR3 has 13 residues. Germline assignment: CDR1 SGHNT and CDR2 YYREEE (reference sequence). V lost 1 base to trimming and J lost 6 bases; unmatched junction nucleotides: 2. In DNA form, the CDR3 reads TGTGCCAGCAGCTTGATGACAGGGGCTGAAGCTTTCTTT. It encodes CASSLMTGAEAFF.

This clone appeared a few times. The gene calls are TRBV29-1 and TRBJ2-3, with D possibly being TRBD2 (5 bases). Germline V gives CDR1 SQVTM, CDR2 ANQGSEA. Trimming stripped 4 bases from V and 2 bases from J, with 10 bases between. The CDR3 is 13 residues long. CDR3: CSVGGSPTDTQYF. The CDR3 bases are TGCAGCGTTGGAGGGTCCCCCACAGATACGCAGTATTTT.

This sequence joins TRBV11-2 and TRBJ1-3; unclear D gene. V lost 4 bases to trimming and J lost 4 bases, with 5 bases between them. The length of the CDR3 is 12 residues. The germline gives CDR1 SGHAT, CDR2 FQNNGV. Here the CDR3 DNA reads TGTGCCAGCAGCTCCATCGGAAACACCATATATTTT. The encoded protein is CASSSIGNTIYF.

The J gene is TRBJ2-5, the V gene TRBV15; D remains ambiguous. CDR1 is LNHNV, CDR2 YYDKDF, per germline (reference sequence). V was cut by 1 base and J by 5 bases, with 5 bases left in between. The CDR3 is made up of 12 amino acids. The CDR3 coding sequence is TGTGCCACCAGCAGAGCGTTGGAGACCCAGTACTTC. This translates into CATSRALETQYF. The entire variable domain, with the rest obtained from reference TRBV15 and TRBJ2-5, is as follows: DAMVIQNPRYQVTQFGKPVTLSCSQTLNHNVMYWYQQKSSQAPKLLFHYYDKDFNNEADTPDNFQSRRPNTSFCFLDIRSPGLGDTAMYLCATSRALETQYFGPGTRLLVL.

The J gene is TRBJ1-5, the V gene TRBV6-5; 7 bases are shared with TRBD1. CDR1 is MNHEY, CDR2 SVGAGI, per germline. The CDR3 contains 14 residues. V was pared by 6 bases and J by 3 bases, with 5 bases of the junction left unmatched. Here the CDR3 reads CASSRGQVNQPQHF. The CDR3 region has the DNA TGTGCCAGCAGCCGAGGACAGGTCAATCAGCCCCAGCATTTT.

This clone was observed a single time. The chain links TRBV7-2 to TRBJ2-7; 7 nucleotides agree with TRBD2. CDR1 and CDR2 (germline): SGHTA, FQGNSA. V was pared by 3 bases and J by 5 bases, with 7 bases of the junction left unmatched. The CDR3 is 14 amino acids. This CDR3 reads CASSFSGPQNEQYF. CDR3 coding DNA: TGTGCCAGCAGCTTTAGCGGGCCCCAGAACGAGCAGTACTTC.